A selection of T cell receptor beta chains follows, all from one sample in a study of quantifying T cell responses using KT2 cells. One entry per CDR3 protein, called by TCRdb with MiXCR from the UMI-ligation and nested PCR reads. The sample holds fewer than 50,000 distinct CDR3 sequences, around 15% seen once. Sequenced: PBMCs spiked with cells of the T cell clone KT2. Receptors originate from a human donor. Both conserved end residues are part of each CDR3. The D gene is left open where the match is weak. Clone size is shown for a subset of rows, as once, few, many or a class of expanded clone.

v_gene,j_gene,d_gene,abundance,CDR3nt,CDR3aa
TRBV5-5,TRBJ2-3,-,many,TGTGCCAGCAGCTACAATCAAATGCAGTATTTT,CASSYNQMQYF
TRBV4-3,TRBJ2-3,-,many,TGCGCCAGCAGCCAAGACTTGGACACGAGCACAGATACGCAGTATTTT,CASSQDLDTSTDTQYF
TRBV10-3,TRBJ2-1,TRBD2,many,TGTGCCATCAGTCAGACTAGCGGGGTAAACAATGAGCAGTTCTTC,CAISQTSGVNNEQFF
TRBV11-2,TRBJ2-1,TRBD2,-,TGTGCCAGCCGACCGACTAGCGCCCTGGGGCAGTTCTTC,CASRPTSALGQFF
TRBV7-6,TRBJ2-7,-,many,TGTGCCAGCAGCTTAACCGGGGACTACGAGCAGTACTTC,CASSLTGDYEQYF
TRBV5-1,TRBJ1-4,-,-,TGCGCCAGCAGCTTGGACCCCCGGGCCGCAAATGAAAAACTGTTTTTT,CASSLDPRAANEKLFF
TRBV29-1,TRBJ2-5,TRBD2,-,TGCAGCGTTGATCGGCGGGAGGGCAGAGAGACCCAGTACTTC,CSVDRREGRETQYF
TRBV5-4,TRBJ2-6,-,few,TGTGCCAGCAGCTTGGCCTTTTTGGTGGCAGGAAGTGGGGCCAACGTCCTGACTTTC,CASSLAFLVAGSGANVLTF
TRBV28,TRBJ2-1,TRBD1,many,TGTGCCAGCAGTTTAGGACAGGGAATCTCGTTCTTC,CASSLGQGISFF
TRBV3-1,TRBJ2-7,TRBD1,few,TGTGCCAGCAGCCGAATACCAGGGGGCGTAAACTACGAGCAGTACTTC,CASSRIPGGVNYEQYF
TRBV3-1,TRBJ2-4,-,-,TGTGCCAGCAGCCAACAGGCGGGACCTCGGTTAAGCATTCAGTACTTC,CASSQQAGPRLSIQYF
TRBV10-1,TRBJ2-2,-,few,TGCGCCAGCAGTGTATCAGGGGCCGGGGAGCTGTTTTTT,CASSVSGAGELFF
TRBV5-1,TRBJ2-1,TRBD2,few,TGCGCCAGCAGCCACGTTAGCGGGGGAAATGAGCAGTTCTTC,CASSHVSGGNEQFF
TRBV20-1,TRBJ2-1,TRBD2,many,TGCAGTGCTAGCGCGGTGAGGACTAGCGGGATTGGTGAGCAGTTCTTC,CSASAVRTSGIGEQFF
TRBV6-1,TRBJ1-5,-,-,TGTGCCAGCAGCGGGGTCTCTGCCCAGCATTTT,CASSGVSAQHF
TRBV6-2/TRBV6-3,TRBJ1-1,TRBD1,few,TGTGCCAGCAGTTCCAGCCGGGACAGGGGGAACACTGAAGCTTTCTTT,CASSSSRDRGNTEAFF
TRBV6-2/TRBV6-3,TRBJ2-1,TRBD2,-,TGTGCCAGCAGTTACGTTTGGGGACTACCCGAAGGGGATGAGCAGTTCTTC,CASSYVWGLPEGDEQFF
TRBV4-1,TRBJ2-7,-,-,TGCGCCAGCAGCCAAGTACTCGGGCAGGGTTATTACGAGCAGTACTTC,CASSQVLGQGYYEQYF
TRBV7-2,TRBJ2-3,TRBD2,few,TGTGCCAGCAGCTTGTCCCTAGCGGGGGGTCAGGATACGCAGTATTTT,CASSLSLAGGQDTQYF
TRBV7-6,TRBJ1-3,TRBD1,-,TGTGCCAGCAGCTTCAACCTAGGGGGCGCTTCAGGAAACACCATATATTTT,CASSFNLGGASGNTIYF
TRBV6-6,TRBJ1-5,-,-,TGTGCCAGCAGCTATAGGGGGGGAGATCAGCCCCAGCATTTT,CASSYRGGDQPQHF
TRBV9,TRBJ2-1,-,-,TGTGCCAGCAGCGTAGGGGTCGGCTCGAGCTCCTACAATGAGCAGTTCTTC,CASSVGVGSSSYNEQFF
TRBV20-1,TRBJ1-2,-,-,TGCAGTGCTCGGATGGACGGCACTGCCTATGGCTACACCTTC,CSARMDGTAYGYTF
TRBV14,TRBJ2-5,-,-,TGTGCCAGCAGCCAAGAAATGGGTCGGACCCAGTACTTC,CASSQEMGRTQYF
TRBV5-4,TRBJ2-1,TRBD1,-,TGTGCCAGCAGCTCGGACGGACAGGGCCACAATGAGCAGTTCTTC,CASSSDGQGHNEQFF
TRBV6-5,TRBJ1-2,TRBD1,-,TGTGCCAGCAGTCCCGGGACAGGGGAAAGTGGCTACACCTTC,CASSPGTGESGYTF
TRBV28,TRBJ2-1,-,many,TGTGCCAGCAGGCAAGGCAGCTCCTACAATGAGCAGTTCTTC,CASRQGSSYNEQFF
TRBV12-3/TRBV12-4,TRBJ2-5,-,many,TGTGCCAGCAGTTTGGAGACATCCCAAGAGACCCAGTACTTC,CASSLETSQETQYF
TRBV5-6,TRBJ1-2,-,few,TGTGCCAGCAGCTTGTGGACGGTTCCTGAGGGGGGCTACACCTTC,CASSLWTVPEGGYTF
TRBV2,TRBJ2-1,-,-,TGTGCCAGCAGTGACGGGCCAGGGGCGAATGAGCAGTTCTTC,CASSDGPGANEQFF
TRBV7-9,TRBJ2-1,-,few,TGTGCCAGCAGGCCTTTTTACAATGAGCAGTTCTTC,CASRPFYNEQFF
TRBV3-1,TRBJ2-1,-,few,TGTGCCAGCAGCCAGGGTAGGGGGTTCCACAATGAGCAGTTCTTC,CASSQGRGFHNEQFF
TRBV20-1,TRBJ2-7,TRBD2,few,TGCAGTGCTAGAGTCCCGGGACTAGCGCCCTACGAGCAGTACTTC,CSARVPGLAPYEQYF
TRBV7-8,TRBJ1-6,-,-,TGTGCCAGCAGCTTAGGGACAGCCGGCAATTCACCCCTCCACTTT,CASSLGTAGNSPLHF
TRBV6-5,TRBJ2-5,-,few,TGTGCCACATCCCAGGGGCGGGAGTCCATGAAGACCCAGTACTTC,CATSQGRESMKTQYF
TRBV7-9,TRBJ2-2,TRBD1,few,TGTGCCAGCAGCACCCATGGCGGGGGGACAGGGGCGTCCGGGGAGCTGTTTTTT,CASSTHGGGTGASGELFF
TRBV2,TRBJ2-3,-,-,TGTGCCAGCAGGGGGCAAAGTTACCGCACAGATACGCAGTATTTT,CASRGQSYRTDTQYF
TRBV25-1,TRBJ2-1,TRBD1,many,TGTGCCAGCAGTTCGCTGGACAGGGGCTACAATGAGCAGTTCTTC,CASSSLDRGYNEQFF
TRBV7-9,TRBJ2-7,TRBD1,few,TGTGCCAGCAGCCCGACAGGGTTTAGCTCCTACGAGCAGTACTTC,CASSPTGFSSYEQYF
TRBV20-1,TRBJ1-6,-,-,TGCAGTGCTAGTACCGGGGGCGCCGGTTCACCCCTCCACTTT,CSASTGGAGSPLHF
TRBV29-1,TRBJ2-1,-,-,TGCAGCGGGACCGTGGGGGTAGGTGAGCAGTTCTTC,CSGTVGVGEQFF
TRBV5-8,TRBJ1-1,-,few,TGTGCCAGCAGCTTGGGACAGATGAACACTGAAGCTTTCTTT,CASSLGQMNTEAFF